Listed below are T cell receptor beta chains from one sample, sequenced in a study of T-cell memory formation after mild COVID-19. TCRdb reprocessed the 5' RACE reads via MiXCR and lists one record per CDR3 protein. The sample includes 250,000 to 350,000 distinct CDR3 sequences, roughly an eighth of them seen just once. Sequencing was performed on PBMCs or a T cell subset sorted from them (not recorded which). The receptors derive from a man younger than 30 who had mild COVID-19 (a few samples of this study predate the infection). Cell type and time point are not known. CDR3s include the opening cysteine and the closing phenylalanine or tryptophan. Each record gives: clone size, D gene, J gene, V gene, CDR3 DNA, CDR3 protein. A D gene is named only where the DNA matches it firmly. The size field is filled for only some rows; it gives once, few, many or a size class.

>NA|NA|TRBJ1-5|TRBV23-1
TGCGCCAGCAGTCAAGCAGGGACCAGCGGGCGTCAGCCCCAGCATTTT
CASSQAGTSGRQPQHF
>NA|TRBD1|TRBJ2-3|TRBV7-9
TGTGCCAGCGTAGAACGTTCTCCAGGGGGAGATACGCAGTATTTT
CASVERSPGGDTQYF
>NA|NA|TRBJ1-1|TRBV6-5
TGTGCCAGCAGACACAGCACGAACACTGAAGCTTTCTTT
CASRHSTNTEAFF
>NA|NA|TRBJ2-6|TRBV2
TGTGCCAGCAGTGAAGAGTTCTCTGGGGCCAACGTCCTGACTTTC
CASSEEFSGANVLTF
>many|NA|TRBJ2-5|TRBV7-9
TGTGCCAGCAGCTCCGGCAGGGTATGGCAGGGGACCCAGTACTTC
CASSSGRVWQGTQYF
>few|TRBD1|TRBJ2-7|TRBV11-1
TGTGCCAGCAGCGTAACAGGGGCCGACGAGCAGTACTTC
CASSVTGADEQYF
>NA|NA|TRBJ2-5|TRBV30
TGTGCCTGGAGTGCAGCCACGCCGCGGGGGACCCAGTACTTC
CAWSAATPRGTQYF
>NA|NA|TRBJ2-3|TRBV4-3
TGCGCCAGCAGCCAAGACCCTCCGGATCTGAGCACAGATACGCAGTATTTT
CASSQDPPDLSTDTQYF
>few|NA|TRBJ2-4|TRBV10-3
TGTGCCATCAGTGAGACGGGGCTAGCCAAAAACATTCAGTACTTC
CAISETGLAKNIQYF
>many|NA|TRBJ2-7|TRBV4-3
TGCGCCAGCAGCCAAGAATGGGGCCCCGGCCACGAGCAGTACTTC
CASSQEWGPGHEQYF
>NA|NA|TRBJ1-1|TRBV6-7
TGTGCCAGCAGTTACCCCGAGACAGGTCGGACTGAAGCTTTCTTT
CASSYPETGRTEAFF
>many|NA|TRBJ1-5|TRBV10-2
TGCGCCAGCAGTGAGTCCCCGGGGAATAGCAATCAGCCCCAGCATTTT
CASSESPGNSNQPQHF
>few|NA|TRBJ1-6|TRBV20-1
TGCAGTGCTAGAGGGGATCTTAATTCACCCCTCCACTTT
CSARGDLNSPLHF
>NA|TRBD1|TRBJ2-5|TRBV12-3/TRBV12-4
TGTGCCAGCACCACAGGGGGCGGGGGAGAGACCCAGTACTTC
CASTTGGGGETQYF
>many|NA|TRBJ2-1|TRBV9
TGTGCCAGCAGCGTAGGGGGAGCCCGACAAGGGGATGAGCAGTTCTTC
CASSVGGARQGDEQFF
>few|TRBD1|TRBJ1-1|TRBV25-1
TGTGCCAGCAGTGAATATGGGAGGCGACAGGGCACTGAAGCTTTCTTT
CASSEYGRRQGTEAFF
>NA|TRBD2|TRBJ2-4|TRBV20-1
TGCAGTGCTAGTCCCCCAGCGGGGGCGGGCAAAAACATTCAGTACTTC
CSASPPAGAGKNIQYF
>NA|NA|TRBJ2-1|TRBV5-1
TGCGCCAGCAGCTTGGTGTCGACAGGCAACAATGAGCAGTTCTTC
CASSLVSTGNNEQFF
>NA|NA|TRBJ1-2|TRBV6-5
TGTGCCAGCAGCCCGGACTTAGGTGGCTACACCTTC
CASSPDLGGYTF
>many|NA|TRBJ2-3|TRBV7-2
TGTGCCAGCAGCTTCGTGATAAGAGGCCCCAACGAGGATACGCAGTATTTT
CASSFVIRGPNEDTQYF
>few|TRBD2|TRBJ2-2|TRBV27
TGTGCCAGCAGTTTATTCTCGGGAGGGGGATTTTCAACCGGGGAGCTGTTTTTT
CASSLFSGGGFSTGELFF
>few|NA|TRBJ1-3|TRBV4-2
TGTGCCAGCAGCCAGGGGACGGTGATCTCTGGAAACACCATATATTTT
CASSQGTVISGNTIYF
>few|NA|TRBJ1-1|TRBV12-3/TRBV12-4
TGTGCCAGCAGTAGATCGGACAGTTCCACTGAAGCTTTCTTT
CASSRSDSSTEAFF
>few|TRBD2|TRBJ2-2|TRBV12-3/TRBV12-4
TGTGCCAGCAGTTTATCCCCAGCGGGGGGGCCGAGCACCGGGGAGCTGTTTTTT
CASSLSPAGGPSTGELFF
>NA|TRBD2|TRBJ2-1|TRBV29-1
TGCAGCGTTGTTTCGAGCGGGGGGGCACATGAGCAGTTCTTC
CSVVSSGGAHEQFF
>few|NA|TRBJ2-5|TRBV7-6
TGTGCCAGCAGCTTAGCGCTGGGCCTAGAGGAGACCCAGTACTTC
CASSLALGLEETQYF
>NA|NA|TRBJ1-2|TRBV12-3/TRBV12-4
TGTGCCAGCAGTTTAGCGCTAGGTGGCTACACCTTC
CASSLALGGYTF
>few|NA|TRBJ1-5|TRBV4-1
TGCGCCAGCAGCCAAGTTATCTCCCCCTTCAATCAGCCCCAGCATTTT
CASSQVISPFNQPQHF
>few|NA|TRBJ2-3|TRBV2
TGTGCCAGCAGTCGGGAACTGACCACAGATACGCAGTATTTT
CASSRELTTDTQYF
>NA|NA|TRBJ2-5|TRBV6-2/TRBV6-3
TGTGCCAGCAGTTACCCCGGAGAGACCCAGTACTTC
CASSYPGETQYF
>few|NA|TRBJ1-3|TRBV27
TGTGCCAGCAATGGTAGGGGACGTATCTCTGGAAACACCATATATTTT
CASNGRGRISGNTIYF
>many|TRBD1|TRBJ2-5|TRBV4-2
TGTGCCAGCAGCGTACAGCAGGGGGCTGGGGAGACCCAGTACTTC
CASSVQQGAGETQYF